Each of the 10 T cell receptor beta chains below was sequenced from the same sample in a study of T cells in Graves' hyperthyroidism and ophthalmopathy. Amplification targeted TCR beta CDR3 regions from RNA transcripts. The HTBI set primed first-round TCR CDR3 RT-PCR. Using its own MiXCR run on the multiplex PCR reads, TCRdb lists one record per CDR3 protein. The sample consists of 300,000 to 400,000 distinct CDR3 sequences, around 18% of them appearing once. The sequencing sample was made of blood. These receptors were obtained from a man aged 18 to 30 with Graves' ophthalmopathy.

This clonotype has only a few counts. The chain carries TRBV6-1 and TRBJ1-1, with 10 bases identical to TRBD1. CDR3 size: 17 residues. V shed 5 bases, J shed 0 bases, and the junction held 9 bases outside the gene matches. The germline V gene encodes CDR1 MNHNS and CDR2 SASEGT. CDR3 in amino acids: CASSYTGQGNMNTEAFF. The DNA for the CDR3 is TGTGCCAGCAGTTATACGGGACAGGGGAACATGAACACTGAAGCTTTCTTT.

V and J are TRBV5-1 and TRBJ2-3, with 16 bases matching TRBD2. This CDR3 is built from 17 residues. The V gene's germline CDR1 is SGHRS and CDR2 YFSETQ. V lost 1 base to trimming and J lost 4 bases; unmatched junction nucleotides: 3. CDR3 nucleotide sequence: TGCGCCAGCAGCTTGAGCGGGACTAGCGGGGGGGCAGATACGCAGTATTTT. Translation gives CASSLSGTSGGADTQYF.

Details on this clonotype: Since a much larger clone is just one base distant, this may be a read error. The rearrangement uses TRBV6-1 and TRBJ2-1, with 10 bases fitting TRBD1. Gene TRBJ2-7 matches the end of the DNA better, so the J call may be wrong. The CDR3 sequence is 18 residues long. Germline lookup yields CDR1 MNHNS and CDR2 SASEGT. Here the CDR3 reads CASSPGFGTGDTYNEQYF. The CDR3, as DNA: TGTGCCAGCAGCCCTGGATTCGGGACAGGGGACACCTACAATGAGCAGTACTTC.

This clonotype was found a few times. The V call is TRBV29-1, the J call TRBJ2-5, with 8 bases fitting TRBD1. The germline CDR1 and CDR2 sequences are SQVTM and ANQGSEA. The J segment lost 2 bases and the V segment lost 1 base, leaving 6 bases of the junction unmatched. This CDR3 comprises 15 residues. The DNA of the CDR3 is TGCAGCGTTGAAGGCGGACAGGGCCTTCAAGAGACCCAGTACTTC. It translates to CSVEGGQGLQETQYF.

This chain uses TRBV11-1 with TRBJ2-5, with D possibly TRBD1 on 5 matching bases. The CDR3 extends over 19 amino acids. The ends were cut back, 1 base at V and 4 bases at J, with 25 bases in the middle. From germline, CDR1 is SGHAT and CDR2 FQDESV (reference sequence). In nucleotides, the CDR3 is TGTGCCAGCAGCTTAGGATTCTGGACAACTAAGAAGTTTTTAGAGACCCAGTACTTC. Protein product: CASSLGFWTTKKFLETQYF.

This clonotype was seen at least ten times. V is TRBV2 and J is TRBJ2-7; D unresolved. The CDR3 covers 15 residues. Trimming cost V 5 bases and J 0 bases, with 14 bases left between them. CDR1 and CDR2 from the germline V gene are SNHLY and FYNNEI. The CDR3 region is CASSRTSSSSYEQYF. The CDR3 DNA reads TGTGCCAGCAGTAGGACCTCCTCTAGCTCCTACGAGCAGTACTTC. Looking up the rest from reference TRBV2 and TRBJ2-7 gives the full variable domain: EPEVTQTPSHQVTQMGQEVILRCVPISNHLYFYWYRQILGQKVEFLVSFYNNEISEKSEIFDDQFSVERPDGSNFTLKIRSTKLEDSAMYFCASSRTSSSSYEQYFGPGTRLTVT.

Ten or more counts support this clonotype. The chain links TRBV6-1 to TRBJ1-1, with 10 positions matching TRBD1. CDR1 is MNHNS, CDR2 SASEGT, per germline. This CDR3 spans 16 amino acids. V gave up 6 bases and J gave up 3 bases; unmatched junction bases: 10. The chain's CDR3 is CASRRRQGAKDTEAFF. Written as DNA, the CDR3 is TGTGCCAGCAGGCGCCGACAGGGGGCTAAGGACACTGAAGCTTTCTTT.

This clonotype was observed a few times. This chain connects TRBV12-3 or TRBV12-4 to TRBJ1-2, with 8 bases identical to TRBD1. This CDR3 region has 16 residues. V dropped 7 bases and J dropped 4; count of bases not matched to a gene: 14. The CDR3 protein is CASTPRGRGRIYGYTF. Here the CDR3 DNA reads TGTGCCAGCACTCCCCGGGGCAGGGGGCGCATCTATGGCTACACCTTC.

As concerns this clonotype: Its ends do not fully match the called genes, so a read error is possible. This rearrangement joins TRBV6-2 or TRBV6-3 to TRBJ2-1, with 14 bases matching TRBD2. This CDR3 is 18 amino acids long. CDR1 is MNHEY, CDR2 SVGEGT, per germline. This CDR3 reads CASSGGLAGASSHNEQFF. The CDR3 nucleotides are TGTGCCAGCAGTGGGGGACTAGCGGGGGCGAGCTCCCACAATGAGCAGTTCTTC.

In regard to this clonotype: One base away lies a much larger clone, so this may be a sequencing read error. The chain joins TRBV5-6 to TRBJ2-5; D call uncertain. Germline CDR1 is SGHDT and CDR2 is YYEEEE. The CDR3 sequence is 14 residues long. The CDR3 DNA is TGTGTCAACAGCTTGGTTGGAGAACAAGAGACCCAGTACTTC. Translation gives CVNSLVGEQETQYF. Combining the CDR3 with reference TRBV5-6 and TRBJ2-5 gives the whole variable domain DAGVTQSPTHLIKTRGQQVTLRCSPKSGHDTVSWYQQALGQGPQFIFQYYEEEERQRGNFPDRFSGHQFPNYSSELNVNALLLGDSALYLCVNSLVGEQETQYFGPGTRLLVL.